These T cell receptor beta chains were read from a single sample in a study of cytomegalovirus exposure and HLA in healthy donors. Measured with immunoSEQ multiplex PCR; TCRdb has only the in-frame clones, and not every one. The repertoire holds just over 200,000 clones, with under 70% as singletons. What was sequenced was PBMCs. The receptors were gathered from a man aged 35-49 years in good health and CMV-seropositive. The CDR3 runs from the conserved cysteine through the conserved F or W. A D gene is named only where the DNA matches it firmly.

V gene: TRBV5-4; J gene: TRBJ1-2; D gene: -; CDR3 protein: CASSLERGYGYTF
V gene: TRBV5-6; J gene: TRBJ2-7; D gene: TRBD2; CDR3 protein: CASSSSGAWPEQYF
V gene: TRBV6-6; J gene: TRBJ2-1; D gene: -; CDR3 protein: CASSPTAGEQFF
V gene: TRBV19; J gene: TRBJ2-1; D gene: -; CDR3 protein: CATGRFDEQFF
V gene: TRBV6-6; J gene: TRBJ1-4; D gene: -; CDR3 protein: CASSNIINEKLFF
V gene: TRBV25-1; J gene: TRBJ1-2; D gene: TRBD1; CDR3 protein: CASSEGDRENGYTF
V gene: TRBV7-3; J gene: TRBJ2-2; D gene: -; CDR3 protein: CASSGQGTGELFF
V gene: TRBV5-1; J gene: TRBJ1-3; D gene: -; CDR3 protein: CASSLDSSGNTIYF
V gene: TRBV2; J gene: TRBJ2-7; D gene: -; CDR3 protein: CASLGSSYEQYF
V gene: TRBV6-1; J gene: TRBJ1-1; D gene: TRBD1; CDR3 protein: CASGPGQGRVDEAFF
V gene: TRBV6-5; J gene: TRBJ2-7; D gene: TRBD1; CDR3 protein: CASSERDRDYEQYF
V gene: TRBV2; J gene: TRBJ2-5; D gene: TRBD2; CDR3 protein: CASSDGASGGAGETQYF
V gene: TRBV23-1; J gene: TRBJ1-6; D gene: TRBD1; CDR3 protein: CASSQFLGQGSSPLHF
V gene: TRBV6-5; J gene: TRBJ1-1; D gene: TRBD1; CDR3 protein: CASSPWGQGVTEAFF
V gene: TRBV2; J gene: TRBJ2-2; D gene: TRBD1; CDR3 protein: CASSEEGTGENTGELFF
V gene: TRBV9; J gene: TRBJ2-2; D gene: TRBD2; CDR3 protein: CASSVGLAGGSMNTGELFF
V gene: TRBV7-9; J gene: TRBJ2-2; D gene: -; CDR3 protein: CASMSFDTGELFF
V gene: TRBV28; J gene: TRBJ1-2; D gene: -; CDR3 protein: CASSLSKSGYGYTF
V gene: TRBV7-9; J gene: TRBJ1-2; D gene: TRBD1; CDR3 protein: CASSFGQGGYGYTF
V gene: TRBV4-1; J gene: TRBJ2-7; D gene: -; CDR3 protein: CASSQDGQAYEQYF
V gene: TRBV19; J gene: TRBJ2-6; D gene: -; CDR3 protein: CASSIALDGFFLTF
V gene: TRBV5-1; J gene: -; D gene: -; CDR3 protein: CASSLSAAYEQYF
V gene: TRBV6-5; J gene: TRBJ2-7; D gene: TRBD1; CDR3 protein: CASRRQGQGEQYF
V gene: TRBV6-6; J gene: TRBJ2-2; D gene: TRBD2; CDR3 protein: CASSSNPGLHTGELFF
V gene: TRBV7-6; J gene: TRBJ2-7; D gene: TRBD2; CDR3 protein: CASSLAREGYEQYF
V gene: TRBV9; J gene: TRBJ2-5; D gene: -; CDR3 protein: CASPKGGLETQYF